A single sample gave rise to the 17 T cell receptor beta chains below, sequenced in a study of blood T cell repertoires in COVID-19. This table comes from immunoSEQ multiplex PCR, and its TCRdb copy is limited to in-frame clones, with some not included. Of tens of thousands of clones detected, roughly 86% appear once; the ten largest clones hold about 35%. Material for sequencing was peripheral blood. Every receptor here comes from a man in his 70s with acute or convalescent COVID-19.

V usage is TRBV6-5 and J usage is TRBJ2-2, with 7 bases identical to TRBD1. Germline CDR1 is MNHEY and CDR2 is SVGAGI. The CDR3 sequence is 12 residues long. Trimming cost V 4 bases and J 9 bases; bases outside gene matches: 2. CDR3 amino acids: CASSSDRWELFF. CDR3 nucleotide sequence: TGTGCCAGCAGTTCGGACAGGTGGGAGCTGTTTTTT.

The chain joins TRBV4-3 to TRBJ1-4; a weak D match, TRBD1 (5 bases). CDR3 length: 14 amino acids. Trimming removed 4 bases from V and 8 bases from J, with 14 bases in between. Germline assignment: CDR1 LGHNA and CDR2 YSLEER. CDR3 in amino acids: CASSLRAAGEKLFF. The CDR3 nucleotides read TGCGCCAGCAGCCTTAGGGCGGCAGGGGAAAAACTGTTTTTT.

The chain is built from TRBV3-1 (or the pseudogene TRBV3-2) and TRBJ2-2, with 8 bases aligning to TRBD1. Germline lookup yields CDR1 LGHDT and CDR2 YNNKEL (reference sequence). V lost 2 bases, J lost 5 bases, and 4 bases stayed unmatched. CDR3 size: 15 residues. As DNA, the CDR3 is TGTGCCAGCAGCCAACAGGGGGCTCGGACCGGGGAGCTGTTTTTT. The encoded protein is CASSQQGARTGELFF.

V and J are TRBV6-5 and TRBJ2-7, with D possibly matching TRBD1 (6 bases). V lost 0 bases, J lost 6 bases, and 15 bases lay in between. Germline V CDR1 and CDR2: MNHEY, SVGAGI. The CDR3 runs to 15 residues. The chain's CDR3 is CASSYSSFQGREQYF. The CDR3 coding sequence is TGTGCCAGCAGTTACTCGTCCTTTCAGGGGCGCGAGCAGTACTTC.

This clone was counted between two and nine times. V gene TRBV2 combines with J gene TRBJ2-2; a possible D gene is TRBD2 (5 bases). Germline V CDR1 and CDR2: SNHLY, FYNNEI. This CDR3 comprises 14 residues. Trimming removed 6 bases at V and 0 bases at J, with 8 bases between. In DNA form, the CDR3 reads TGTGCCAGCAGGCTGGACTCGAACACCGGGGAGCTGTTTTTT. This sequence encodes CASRLDSNTGELFF.

The gene calls are TRBV28 and TRBJ2-5; 7 bases match TRBD1. The length of the CDR3 is 15 residues. Germline V CDR1 and CDR2: MDHEN, SYDVKM. With V trimmed by 3 bases and J by 3 bases, 7 bases remained unmatched. The CDR3 protein is CASSLAVGGEETQYF. CDR3 in DNA: TGTGCCAGCAGTTTGGCCGTAGGGGGCGAAGAGACCCAGTACTTC.

The chain has TRBV2 and TRBJ1-5; D remains ambiguous. The germline V gene has CDR1 SNHLY and CDR2 FYNNEI. Trimming took off 0 bases at V and 8 bases at J, with 11 bases between the two ends. This CDR3 spans 14 amino acids. CDR3 in amino acids: CASSEATRKEPQHF. DNA for the CDR3: TGTGCCAGCAGTGAAGCGACAAGGAAGGAGCCCCAGCATTTT.

The chain has TRBV29-1 and TRBJ2-7; 9 positions agree with TRBD1. The CDR3 sequence is 13 residues long. Trimming cost V 5 bases and J 3 bases; bases outside gene matches: 5. The germline V gene has CDR1 SQVTM and CDR2 ANQGSEA. Written as DNA, the CDR3 is TGCAGCGTTTTTACGGGACAGGGCTACGAGCAGTACTTC. Translated: CSVFTGQGYEQYF.

The V gene is TRBV2, the J gene TRBJ2-5; possibly TRBD2 for D (5 bases). From germline, CDR1 is SNHLY and CDR2 FYNNEI. Trimming removed 4 bases from V and 3 bases from J, with 15 bases in between. The CDR3 is made up of 15 amino acids. CDR3 region: CASSVESGKEETQYF. As DNA, the CDR3 is TGTGCCAGCAGTGTTGAGTCGGGGAAAGAAGAGACCCAGTACTTC. Based on the CDR3 plus reference TRBV2 and TRBJ2-5, the full variable domain is EPEVTQTPSHQVTQMGQEVILRCVPISNHLYFYWYRQILGQKVEFLVSFYNNEISEKSEIFDDQFSVERPDGSNFTLKIRSTKLEDSAMYFCASSVESGKEETQYFGPGTRLLVL.

The V and J genes are TRBV7-9 and TRBJ1-4, with D tentatively TRBD1 (5 bases). The CDR3 extends over 14 amino acids. Germline values: CDR1 SEHNR, CDR2 FQNEAQ (reference sequence). V lost 8 bases to trimming and J lost 2 bases, with 12 bases between them. CDR3 in amino acids: CASGLGRTNEKLFF. The CDR3 DNA sequence: TGTGCCAGCGGGCTGGGGCGGACTAATGAAAAACTGTTTTTT.

This chain connects TRBV6-6 to TRBJ1-5; the D gene is possibly TRBD1 (6 bases). Trimming left V 0 bases short and J 4 bases short, with 13 bases between. The CDR3 is 16 amino acids. Germline assignment: CDR1 MNHNY and CDR2 SVGAGI (reference sequence). For the CDR3, the DNA is TGTGCCAGCAGTTACTCAAATAGGGGGGGTAATCAGCCCCAGCATTTT. This gives the protein CASSYSNRGGNQPQHF.

The chain employs TRBV7-2 and TRBJ2-2; 9 bases are a match to TRBD2. This CDR3 comprises 14 residues. V shed 4 bases, J shed 7 bases, and the junction held 4 bases outside the gene matches. Germline V lookup: CDR1 SGHTA, CDR2 FQGNSA. This CDR3 is CASSYLAGLGELFF. Here the CDR3 DNA reads TGTGCCAGCAGCTATCTAGCGGGACTCGGGGAGCTGTTTTTT.

The rearrangement joins TRBV29-1 to TRBJ1-2; perhaps TRBD1 as D (6 bases). V was pared by 2 bases and J by 12 bases, with 10 bases between. This CDR3 comprises 10 residues. From germline, CDR1 is SQVTM and CDR2 ANQGSEA. CDR3 region: CSVERGGHTF. In DNA form, the CDR3 reads TGCAGCGTTGAAAGGGGGGGACACACCTTC.

V gene TRBV19 combines with J gene TRBJ2-1; tentatively, D is TRBD2 (6 bases). The germline V gene has CDR1 LNHDA and CDR2 SQIVND (reference sequence). Deletions cut 4 bases from V and 5 bases from J, with 18 bases between. The CDR3 is 16 residues long. For the CDR3, the DNA is TGTGCCAGTAGTACGCTGGGCGGGGCAGTCCACAATGAGCAGTTCTTC. Amino acid sequence: CASSTLGGAVHNEQFF.

The chain carries TRBV19 and TRBJ1-5; no clear D gene. Germline V gene lookup returns CDR1 LNHDA and CDR2 SQIVND (reference sequence). The CDR3 totals 12 residues. V lost 8 bases, J lost 8 bases, and 13 bases lay in between. The CDR3 DNA reads TGTGCCAGTCGAGGTACAAGGAAGCCCCAGCATTTT. Translation: CASRGTRKPQHF. The full variable domain, in which reference TRBV19 and TRBJ1-5 provide the parts outside the CDR3, is DGGITQSPKYLFRKEGQNVTLSCEQNLNHDAMYWYRQDPGQGLRLIYYSQIVNDFQKGDIAEGYSVSREKKESFPLTVTSAQKNPTAFYLCASRGTRKPQHFGDGTRLSIL.

The chain links TRBV7-9 to TRBJ2-2, with 7 bases lining up with TRBD1. V dropped 3 bases and J dropped 4; count of bases not matched to a gene: 8. The CDR3 is 16 residues long. Germline V CDR1 and CDR2: SEHNR, FQNEAQ (reference sequence). The CDR3 region is CASSLAQAGGTGELFF. Written as DNA, the CDR3 is TGTGCCAGCAGCTTGGCGCAAGCAGGGGGCACCGGGGAGCTGTTTTTT.

The V call is TRBV4-1, the J call TRBJ1-4; D unclear. The germline V and J ends were trimmed by 1 base and 6 bases, with 15 bases remaining between them. CDR1 is MGHRA and CDR2 is YSYEKL in the germline V gene. The CDR3 consists of 16 residues. The CDR3 DNA sequence: TGCGCCAGCAGCCAAGTCTTCGGAGGCCTGGATGAAAAACTGTTTTTT. Its protein product is CASSQVFGGLDEKLFF.